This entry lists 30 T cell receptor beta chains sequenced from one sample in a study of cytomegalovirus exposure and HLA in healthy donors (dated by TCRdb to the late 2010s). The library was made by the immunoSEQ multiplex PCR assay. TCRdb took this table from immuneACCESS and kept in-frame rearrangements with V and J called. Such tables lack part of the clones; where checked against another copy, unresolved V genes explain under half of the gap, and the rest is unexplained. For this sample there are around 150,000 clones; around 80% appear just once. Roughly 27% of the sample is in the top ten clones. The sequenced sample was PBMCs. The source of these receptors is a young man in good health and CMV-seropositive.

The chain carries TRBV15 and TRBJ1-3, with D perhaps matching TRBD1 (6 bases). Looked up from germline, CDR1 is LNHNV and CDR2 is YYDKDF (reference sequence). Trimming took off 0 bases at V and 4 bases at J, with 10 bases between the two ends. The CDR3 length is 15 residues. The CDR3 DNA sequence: TGTGCCACCAGCAGAGACGGGACATACGGAAACACCATATATTTT. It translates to CATSRDGTYGNTIYF.

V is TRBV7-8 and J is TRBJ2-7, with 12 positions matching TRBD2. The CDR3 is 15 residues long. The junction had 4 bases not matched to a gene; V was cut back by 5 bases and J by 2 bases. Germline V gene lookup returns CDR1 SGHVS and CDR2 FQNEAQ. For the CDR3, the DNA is TGTGCCAGCAGCGTGACTAGCGGGAGCCCCTACGAGCAGTACTTC. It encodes CASSVTSGSPYEQYF. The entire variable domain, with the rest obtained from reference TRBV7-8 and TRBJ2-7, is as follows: GAGVSQSPRYKVAKRGQDVALRCDPISGHVSLFWYQQALGQGPEFLTYFQNEAQLDKSGLPSDRFFAERPEGSVSTLKIQRTQQEDSAVYLCASSVTSGSPYEQYFGPGTRLTVT.

CDR3 in amino acids: CASSPSTGFQPQHF. In nucleotides, the CDR3 is TGTGCCAGCAGTCCGTCGACAGGGTTTCAGCCCCAGCATTTT. The V gene is TRBV7-2, the J gene TRBJ1-5, with 7 bases that match TRBD1. Germline-derived CDR1 and CDR2 are SGHTA and FQGNSA. Germline trimming cut 6 bases from V and 6 bases from J; bases unmatched to any gene: 8. The CDR3 consists of 14 residues.

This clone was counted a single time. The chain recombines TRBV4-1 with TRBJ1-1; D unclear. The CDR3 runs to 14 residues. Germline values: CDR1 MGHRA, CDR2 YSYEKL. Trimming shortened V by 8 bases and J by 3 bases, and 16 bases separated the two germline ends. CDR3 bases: TGCGCCAGCGGTCCAGGAGGGAAGGACACTGAAGCTTTCTTT. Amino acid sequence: CASGPGGKDTEAFF.

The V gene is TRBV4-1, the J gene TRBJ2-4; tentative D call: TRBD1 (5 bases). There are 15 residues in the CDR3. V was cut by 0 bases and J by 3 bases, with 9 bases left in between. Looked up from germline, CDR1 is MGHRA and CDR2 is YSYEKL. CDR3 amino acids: CASSQDGAVKNIQYF. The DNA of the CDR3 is TGCGCCAGCAGCCAAGATGGGGCTGTCAAAAACATTCAGTACTTC.

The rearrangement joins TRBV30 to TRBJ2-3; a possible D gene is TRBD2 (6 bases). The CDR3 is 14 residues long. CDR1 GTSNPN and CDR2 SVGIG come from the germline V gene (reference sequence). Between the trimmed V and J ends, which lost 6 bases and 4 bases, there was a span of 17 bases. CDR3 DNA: TGTGCCTGTGCGGGATCAACCTACTCAGATACGCAGTATTTT. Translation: CACAGSTYSDTQYF.

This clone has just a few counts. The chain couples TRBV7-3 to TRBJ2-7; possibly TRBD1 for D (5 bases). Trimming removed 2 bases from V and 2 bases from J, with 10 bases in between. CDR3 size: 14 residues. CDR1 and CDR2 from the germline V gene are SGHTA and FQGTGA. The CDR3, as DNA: TGTGCCAGCAGCTTAGGGGCCGGACCCTACGAGCAGTACTTC. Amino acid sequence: CASSLGAGPYEQYF.

This chain's CDR3 is CASRTFLQGNTEAFF. The CDR3 nucleotides are TGTGCCAGCAGAACATTTTTACAGGGGAACACTGAAGCTTTCTTT. The chain joins TRBV6-5 to TRBJ1-1, with a possible D match to TRBD1 (6 bases). The CDR3 has 15 amino acids. The V end was cut by 6 bases, the J end by 1 base, with 15 bases between. The germline V gene has CDR1 MNHEY and CDR2 SVGAGI.

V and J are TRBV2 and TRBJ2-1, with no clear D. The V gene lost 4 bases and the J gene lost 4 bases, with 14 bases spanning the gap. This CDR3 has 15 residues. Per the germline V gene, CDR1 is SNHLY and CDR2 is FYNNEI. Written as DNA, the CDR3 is TGTGCCAGCAGTGTTTCAGGAATGGTTTACAATGAGCAGTTCTTC. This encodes CASSVSGMVYNEQFF.

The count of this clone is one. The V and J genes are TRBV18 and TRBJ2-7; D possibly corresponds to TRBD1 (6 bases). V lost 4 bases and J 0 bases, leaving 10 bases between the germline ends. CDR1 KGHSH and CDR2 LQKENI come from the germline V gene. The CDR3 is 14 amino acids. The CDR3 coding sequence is TGTGCCAGCTCACGGGGGACATCCTCCTACGAGCAGTACTTC. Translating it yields CASSRGTSSYEQYF.

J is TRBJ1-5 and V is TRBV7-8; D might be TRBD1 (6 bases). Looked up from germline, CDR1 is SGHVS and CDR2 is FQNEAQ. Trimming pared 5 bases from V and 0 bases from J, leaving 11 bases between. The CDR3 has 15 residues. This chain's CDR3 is CASSRRQVSNQPQHF. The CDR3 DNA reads TGTGCCAGCAGCAGAAGACAGGTTAGCAATCAGCCCCAGCATTTT. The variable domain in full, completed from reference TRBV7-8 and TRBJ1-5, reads GAGVSQSPRYKVAKRGQDVALRCDPISGHVSLFWYQQALGQGPEFLTYFQNEAQLDKSGLPSDRFFAERPEGSVSTLKIQRTQQEDSAVYLCASSRRQVSNQPQHFGDGTRLSIL.

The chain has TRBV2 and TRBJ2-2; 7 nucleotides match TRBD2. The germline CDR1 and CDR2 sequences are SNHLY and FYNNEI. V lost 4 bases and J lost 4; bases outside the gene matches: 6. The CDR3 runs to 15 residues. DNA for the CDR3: TGTGCCAGCAGTGGAACGGGAGGCGGCACCGGGGAGCTGTTTTTT. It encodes CASSGTGGGTGELFF.

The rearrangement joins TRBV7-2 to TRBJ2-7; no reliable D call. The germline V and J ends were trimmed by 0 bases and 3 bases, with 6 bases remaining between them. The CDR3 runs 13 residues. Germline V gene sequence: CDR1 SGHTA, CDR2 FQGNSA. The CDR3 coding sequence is TGTGCCAGCAGCTTAGCGGGCAACTACGAGCAGTACTTC. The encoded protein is CASSLAGNYEQYF. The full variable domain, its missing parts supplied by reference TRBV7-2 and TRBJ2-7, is GAGVSQSPSNKVTEKGKDVELRCDPISGHTALYWYRQSLGQGLEFLIYFQGNSAPDKSGLPSDRFSAERTGGSVSTLTIQRTQQEDSAVYLCASSLAGNYEQYFGPGTRLTVT.

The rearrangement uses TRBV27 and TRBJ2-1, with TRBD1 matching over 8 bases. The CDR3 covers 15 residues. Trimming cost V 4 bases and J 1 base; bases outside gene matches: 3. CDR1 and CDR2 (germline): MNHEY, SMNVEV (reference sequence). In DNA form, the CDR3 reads TGTGCCAGCAGTTCCGACAGGGGTTCCTACAATGAGCAGTTCTTC. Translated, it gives CASSSDRGSYNEQFF.

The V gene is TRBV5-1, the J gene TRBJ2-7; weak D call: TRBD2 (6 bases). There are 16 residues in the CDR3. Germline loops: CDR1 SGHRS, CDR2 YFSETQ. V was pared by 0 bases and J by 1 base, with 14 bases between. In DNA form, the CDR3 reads TGCGCCAGCAGCTTGGCCGGACTACCCGGATCCTACGAGCAGTACTTC. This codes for CASSLAGLPGSYEQYF.

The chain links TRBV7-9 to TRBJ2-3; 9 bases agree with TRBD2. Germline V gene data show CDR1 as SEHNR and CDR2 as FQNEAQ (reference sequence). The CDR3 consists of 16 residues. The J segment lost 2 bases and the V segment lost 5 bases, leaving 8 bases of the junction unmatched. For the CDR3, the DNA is TGTGCCAGCAGCCAACCGACTAGCGGCAACACAGATACGCAGTATTTT. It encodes CASSQPTSGNTDTQYF.

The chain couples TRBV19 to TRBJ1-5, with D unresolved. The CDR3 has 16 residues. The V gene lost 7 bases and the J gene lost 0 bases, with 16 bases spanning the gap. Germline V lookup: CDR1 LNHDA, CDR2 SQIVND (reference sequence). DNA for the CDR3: TGTGCCAGTAAAGAGAGTCCGAGATATAGCAATCAGCCCCAGCATTTT. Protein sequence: CASKESPRYSNQPQHF.

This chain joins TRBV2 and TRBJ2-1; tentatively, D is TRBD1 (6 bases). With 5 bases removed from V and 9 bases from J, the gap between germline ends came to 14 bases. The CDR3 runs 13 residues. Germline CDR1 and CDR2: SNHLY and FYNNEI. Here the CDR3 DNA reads TGTGCCAGCAGTCATCCAGGGGTCGGTGAGCAGTTCTTC. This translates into CASSHPGVGEQFF. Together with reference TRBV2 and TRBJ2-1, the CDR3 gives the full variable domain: EPEVTQTPSHQVTQMGQEVILRCVPISNHLYFYWYRQILGQKVEFLVSFYNNEISEKSEIFDDQFSVERPDGSNFTLKIRSTKLEDSAMYFCASSHPGVGEQFFGPGTRLTVL.

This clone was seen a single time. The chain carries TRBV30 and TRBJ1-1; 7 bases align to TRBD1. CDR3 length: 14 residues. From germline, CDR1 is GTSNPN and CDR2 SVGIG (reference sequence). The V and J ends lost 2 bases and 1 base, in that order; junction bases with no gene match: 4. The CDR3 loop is CAWSRTGKNTEAFF. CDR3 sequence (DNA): TGTGCCTGGAGTAGGACAGGAAAGAACACTGAAGCTTTCTTT.

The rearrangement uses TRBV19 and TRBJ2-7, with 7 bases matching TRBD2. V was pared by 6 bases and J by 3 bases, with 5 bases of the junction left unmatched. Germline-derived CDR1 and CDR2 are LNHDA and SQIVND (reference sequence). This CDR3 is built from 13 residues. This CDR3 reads CASSVGTNYEQYF. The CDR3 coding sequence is TGTGCCAGTAGCGTCGGGACTAACTACGAGCAGTACTTC. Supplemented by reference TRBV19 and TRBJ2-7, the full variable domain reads DGGITQSPKYLFRKEGQNVTLSCEQNLNHDAMYWYRQDPGQGLRLIYYSQIVNDFQKGDIAEGYSVSREKKESFPLTVTSAQKNPTAFYLCASSVGTNYEQYFGPGTRLTVT.

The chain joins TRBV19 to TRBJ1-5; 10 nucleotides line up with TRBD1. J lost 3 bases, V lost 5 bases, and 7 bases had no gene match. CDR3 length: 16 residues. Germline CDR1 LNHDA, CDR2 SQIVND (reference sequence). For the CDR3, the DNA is TGTGCCAGTAGTCCCGGGGACAGGGGCGTCAATCAGCCCCAGCATTTT. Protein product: CASSPGDRGVNQPQHF.

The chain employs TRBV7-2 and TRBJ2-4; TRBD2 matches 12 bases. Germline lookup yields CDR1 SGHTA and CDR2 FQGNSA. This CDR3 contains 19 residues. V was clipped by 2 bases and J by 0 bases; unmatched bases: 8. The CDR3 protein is CASSLIPSGGAKAKNIQYF. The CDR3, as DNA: TGTGCCAGCAGCTTAATACCTAGCGGGGGGGCAAAAGCCAAAAACATTCAGTACTTC. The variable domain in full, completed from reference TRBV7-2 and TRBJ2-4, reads GAGVSQSPSNKVTEKGKDVELRCDPISGHTALYWYRQSLGQGLEFLIYFQGNSAPDKSGLPSDRFSAERTGGSVSTLTIQRTQQEDSAVYLCASSLIPSGGAKAKNIQYFGAGTRLSVL.

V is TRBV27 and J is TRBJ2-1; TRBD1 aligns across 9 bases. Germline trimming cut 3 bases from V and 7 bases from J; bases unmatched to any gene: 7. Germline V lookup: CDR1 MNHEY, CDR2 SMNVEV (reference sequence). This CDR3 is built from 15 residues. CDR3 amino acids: CASSLGQGPTNEQFF. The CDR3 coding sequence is TGTGCCAGCAGTTTGGGACAGGGACCCACGAATGAGCAGTTCTTC.

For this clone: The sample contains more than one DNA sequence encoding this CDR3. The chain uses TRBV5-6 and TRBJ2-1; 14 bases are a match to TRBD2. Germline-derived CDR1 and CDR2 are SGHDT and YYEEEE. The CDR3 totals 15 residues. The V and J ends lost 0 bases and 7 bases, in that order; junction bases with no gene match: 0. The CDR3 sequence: CASSLGLAGGNEQFF. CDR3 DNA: TGTGCCAGCAGCTTGGGACTAGCGGGAGGGAATGAGCAGTTCTTC.

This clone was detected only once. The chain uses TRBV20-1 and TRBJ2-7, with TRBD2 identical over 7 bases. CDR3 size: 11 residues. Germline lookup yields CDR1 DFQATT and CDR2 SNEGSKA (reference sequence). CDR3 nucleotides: TGCAGCCCGTCCAGCGGGAACGAGCAGTACTTC. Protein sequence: CSPSSGNEQYF.

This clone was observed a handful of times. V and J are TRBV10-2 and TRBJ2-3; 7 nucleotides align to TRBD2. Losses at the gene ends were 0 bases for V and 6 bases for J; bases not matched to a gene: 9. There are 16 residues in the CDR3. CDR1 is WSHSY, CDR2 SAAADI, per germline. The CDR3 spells CASSESLTGGGDTQYF. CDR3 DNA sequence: TGCGCCAGCAGTGAGTCGTTAACGGGAGGTGGGGATACGCAGTATTTT.

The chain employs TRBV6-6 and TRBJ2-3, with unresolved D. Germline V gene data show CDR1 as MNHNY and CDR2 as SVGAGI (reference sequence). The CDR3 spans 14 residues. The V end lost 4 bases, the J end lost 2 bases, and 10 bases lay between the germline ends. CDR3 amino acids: CASSFNDFTDTQYF. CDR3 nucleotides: TGTGCCAGCAGTTTTAATGACTTCACAGATACGCAGTATTTT.

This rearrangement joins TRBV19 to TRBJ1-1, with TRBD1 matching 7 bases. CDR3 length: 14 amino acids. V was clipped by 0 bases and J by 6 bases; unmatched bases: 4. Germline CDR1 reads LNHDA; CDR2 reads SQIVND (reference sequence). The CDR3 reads CASSIEGGDAEAFF. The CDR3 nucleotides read TGTGCCAGTAGTATAGAAGGGGGCGATGCTGAAGCTTTCTTT.

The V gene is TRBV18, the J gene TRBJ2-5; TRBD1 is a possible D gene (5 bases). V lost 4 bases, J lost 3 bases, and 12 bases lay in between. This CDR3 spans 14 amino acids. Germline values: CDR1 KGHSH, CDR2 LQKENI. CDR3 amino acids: CASSLFVGEETQYF. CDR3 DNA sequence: TGTGCCAGCTCACTTTTCGTAGGGGAAGAGACCCAGTACTTC.

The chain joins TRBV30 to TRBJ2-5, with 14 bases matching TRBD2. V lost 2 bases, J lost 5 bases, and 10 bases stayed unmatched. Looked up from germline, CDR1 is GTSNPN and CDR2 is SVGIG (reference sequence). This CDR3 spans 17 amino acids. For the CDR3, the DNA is TGTGCCTGGAGTCTCGGGACTAGCGGGAGACGGGAGGAGACCCAGTACTTC. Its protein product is CAWSLGTSGRREETQYF.